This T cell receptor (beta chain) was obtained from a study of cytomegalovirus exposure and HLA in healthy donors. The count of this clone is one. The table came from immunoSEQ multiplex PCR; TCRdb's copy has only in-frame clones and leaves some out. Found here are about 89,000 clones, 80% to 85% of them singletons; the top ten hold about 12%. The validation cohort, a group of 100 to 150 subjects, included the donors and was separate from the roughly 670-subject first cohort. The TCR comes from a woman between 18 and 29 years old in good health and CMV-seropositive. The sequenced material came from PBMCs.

This CDR3 reads CAWTLPPGGQGALTLHF. The CDR3 DNA is TGTGCCTGGACCCTACCCCCGGGAGGACAGGGGGCTTTGACCCTCCACTTT. The chain uses TRBV30 and TRBJ1-6; 11 bases are a match to TRBD1. Germline CDR1 reads GTSNPN; CDR2 reads SVGIG (reference sequence). There are 17 residues in the CDR3. J gave up 14 bases and V 4 bases, and 19 bases lay outside the gene matches.